This TCR beta chain was obtained from a study of identical twins. Donors uniformly comprised healthy Caucasians. Trimming pared 5 bases from V and 8 bases from J, leaving 10 bases between. CDR3 length: 11 residues. Germline V lookup: CDR1 DFQATT, CDR2 SNEGSKA (reference sequence). TCRdb redid the calling of the 5' RACE reads with MiXCR, one entry per CDR3 protein. The sample shows over 600,000 distinct CDR3 sequences, 21% of them seen only once. The same sample was also studied in work on T cells expressing NK-cell markers. This second report adds: Over 5 donors had dominant NKG2C+ clonotypes that comprised about 1.0-7.0% of their CD8+ T cells. In four donors, these clonotypes also led the CD3+CD56-NKG2C+ fraction.

The sequence derives from a woman younger than 30 in good health. The V and J genes are TRBV20-1 and TRBJ2-1; possible D gene TRBD2, 6 bases. The sample taken for sequencing was PBMCs. The CDR3 sequence is CSASGGHEQFF. CDR3 DNA: TGCAGTGCTTCTGGAGGGCATGAGCAGTTCTTC.